Below, 6 T cell receptor beta chains from the same sample are listed, as sequenced in a study of T cell repertoires in cytomegalovirus infection. TCRdb ran MiXCR on the reads and lists one entry per CDR3 protein. The sample lists around 140,000 distinct CDR3 sequences; around 30% were seen once. No antigens are known for them. Sample: CD8+ T cells from cultured PBMCs, taken from culture after CMV antigen stimulation. The receptors come from a human donor in good health (CMV status not recorded). Some clones in this sample may be carry-over from other donors' samples.

This clonotype appeared a few times. The chain has TRBV2 and TRBJ1-1; D ambiguous. V lost 1 base and J 1 base, leaving 7 bases between the germline ends. The CDR3 spans 14 residues. The germline V gene encodes CDR1 SNHLY and CDR2 FYNNEI. CDR3 sequence: CASSEVWGNTEAFF. The CDR3, as DNA: TGTGCCAGCAGTGAAGTATGGGGGAACACTGAAGCTTTCTTT.

This clonotype appeared a few times. This chain links TRBV7-6 with TRBJ1-5; TRBD1 is a possible D gene (6 bases). The CDR3 loop spans 16 amino acids. V lost 1 base and J lost 1, with 11 bases in between. Germline CDR1 is SGHVS and CDR2 is FNYEAQ. In DNA, the CDR3 is TGTGCCAGCAGCTTAGGAGGAGGGGGGAGCAATCAGCCCCAGCATTTT. Its translation is CASSLGGGGSNQPQHF.

This clonotype was counted at least ten times. This chain connects TRBV9 to TRBJ1-1; D perhaps matches TRBD1 (6 bases). The V end was cut by 3 bases, the J end by 4 bases, with 13 bases between. The CDR3 totals 14 residues. Germline V gene sequence: CDR1 SGDLS, CDR2 YYNGEE. In DNA, the CDR3 is TGTGCCAGCAGCGCCGGAGGGGGGACCACTGAAGCTTTCTTT. Its protein product is CASSAGGGTTEAFF. Complete variable domain (other parts from reference TRBV9 and TRBJ1-1): DSGVTQTPKHLITATGQRVTLRCSPRSGDLSVYWYQQSLDQGLQFLIQYYNGEERAKGNILERFSAQQFPDLHSELNLSSLELGDSALYFCASSAGGGTTEAFFGQGTRLTVV.

The V gene is TRBV27, the J gene TRBJ2-1, with D hard to call. The CDR3 has 13 amino acids. Germline V gene data show CDR1 as MNHEY and CDR2 as SMNVEV (reference sequence). With 5 bases removed from V and 4 bases from J, the gap between germline ends came to 9 bases. The CDR3 loop reads CASSQVPYNEQFF. The CDR3 bases are TGTGCCAGCAGTCAAGTCCCGTACAATGAGCAGTTCTTC.

This clonotype was detected only a few times. J is TRBJ2-2 and V is TRBV6-1; 8 bases map to TRBD1. Germline loops: CDR1 MNHNS, CDR2 SASEGT. The ends lost 4 bases at V and 6 bases at J; junction bases unmatched: 13. The CDR3 is 17 amino acids. CDR3 loop: CASSALRTGFGSGELFF. DNA of the CDR3: TGTGCCAGCAGTGCGCTCCGGACAGGGTTTGGGTCCGGGGAGCTGTTTTTT.

This clonotype occurred many times. V is TRBV28 and J is TRBJ2-1; TRBD2 might be the D (5 bases). CDR3 length: 15 residues. Looked up from germline, CDR1 is MDHEN and CDR2 is SYDVKM. Trimming took off 8 bases at V and 0 bases at J, with 14 bases between the two ends. The DNA for the CDR3 is TGTGCCAGCCAAGGGAGTTGGAGCTCCTACAATGAGCAGTTCTTC. Its translation: CASQGSWSSYNEQFF.